The 16 T cell receptor beta chains given below trace back to one sample, sequenced in a study of cytomegalovirus exposure and HLA in healthy donors. The PCR ran on 60 Vbeta and 13 Jbeta primers. Sequencing used immunoSEQ multiplex PCR; TCRdb keeps in-frame clones, though not all of them. The sample holds roughly 190,000 clones. Material for sequencing was PBMCs. The origin of the receptors is a man between 25 and 39 years old in good health and CMV-seronegative.

The genes are TRBV19 and TRBJ2-2; 14 bases are shared with TRBD2. This CDR3 contains 15 residues. Germline CDR1 LNHDA, CDR2 SQIVND (reference sequence). V shed 6 bases and J 6 bases; nucleotides not matched to a gene: 3. The CDR3 is CASSRLAGGPGELFF. In DNA form, the CDR3 reads TGTGCCAGTAGCCGACTAGCGGGGGGGCCCGGGGAGCTGTTTTTT.

The rearrangement joins TRBV11-3 to TRBJ1-2, with D possibly matching TRBD1 (6 bases). The CDR3 loop spans 13 amino acids. V lost 5 bases and J 4 bases, leaving 11 bases between the germline ends. CDR1 is SGHNT and CDR2 is YENEEA in the germline V gene. The CDR3 bases are TGTGCCAGCAGCCTCGGACAGATCTATGGCTACACCTTC. As protein: CASSLGQIYGYTF.

The chain has TRBV29-1 and TRBJ1-2; no firm D call. The length of the CDR3 is 11 residues. The V gene's germline CDR1 is SQVTM and CDR2 ANQGSEA. Trimming took 6 bases from V and 8 from J, leaving 13 bases between them. CDR3 protein: CSVVVEWGYTF. CDR3 nucleotides: TGCAGCGTGGTAGTCGAGTGGGGCTACACCTTC.

The rearrangement joins TRBV7-8 to TRBJ1-5; D gene uncertain. The V end lost 0 bases, the J end lost 3 bases, and 15 bases lay between the germline ends. Germline-derived CDR1 and CDR2 are SGHVS and FQNEAQ. The CDR3 has 17 amino acids. This CDR3 reads CASSLANHGEANQPQHF. CDR3 DNA sequence: TGTGCCAGCAGCTTAGCGAATCATGGAGAAGCCAATCAGCCCCAGCATTTT.

The chain employs TRBV7-2 and TRBJ2-7; 7 bases map to TRBD2. The CDR3 extends over 17 amino acids. CDR1 is SGHTA and CDR2 is FQGNSA in the germline V gene. V lost 5 bases and J lost 2; bases outside the gene matches: 15. In DNA form, the CDR3 reads TGTGCCAGCAGCAAAGCCTCCGGGGGGAGGAACGCCTACGAGCAGTACTTC. It encodes CASSKASGGRNAYEQYF.

The chain carries TRBV9 and TRBJ2-2; 9 bases agree with TRBD1. From germline, CDR1 is SGDLS and CDR2 YYNGEE. This CDR3 is 15 amino acids long. The J segment lost 6 bases and the V segment lost 4 bases, leaving 7 bases of the junction unmatched. The CDR3 here is CASSTGQGISGELFF. CDR3 DNA sequence: TGTGCCAGCAGCACCGGACAGGGGATATCCGGGGAGCTGTTTTTT.

The gene calls are TRBV5-5 and TRBJ2-5; tentative D call: TRBD2 (6 bases). The CDR3 is 13 residues long. Germline lookup yields CDR1 SGHKS and CDR2 YYEKEE (reference sequence). The V end was cut by 1 base, the J end by 5 bases, with 9 bases between. The CDR3 region is CASSLQGGETQYF. DNA for the CDR3: TGTGCCAGCAGCTTGCAGGGAGGCGAGACCCAGTACTTC. The variable domain in full, with the rest retrieved from reference TRBV5-5 and TRBJ2-5, is DAGVTQSPTHLIKTRGQQVTLRCSPISGHKSVSWYQQVLGQGPQFIFQYYEKEERGRGNFPDRFSARQFPNYSSELNVNALLLGDSALYLCASSLQGGETQYFGPGTRLLVL.

This chain's CDR3 is CASSLEPYRGLAVTDTQYF. As DNA, the CDR3 is TGCGCCAGCAGCCTTGAGCCTTATCGCGGACTAGCGGTCACAGATACGCAGTATTTT. The chain uses TRBV5-1 and TRBJ2-3; 10 positions match TRBD2. Germline V gives CDR1 SGHRS, CDR2 YFSETQ. The CDR3 covers 19 residues. The V segment lost 4 bases and the J segment 2 bases; nucleotides outside the gene matches: 16.

V gene TRBV10-1 combines with J gene TRBJ2-1; no clear D. V shed 4 bases and J shed 5 bases, with 12 bases lying between them. The germline gives CDR1 WNHNN, CDR2 SYGVQD (reference sequence). This CDR3 spans 14 amino acids. CDR3: CASSGFIGNNEQFF. In DNA, the CDR3 is TGCGCCAGCAGTGGTTTTATTGGCAACAATGAGCAGTTCTTC.

The chain employs TRBV7-2 and TRBJ2-1; 9 positions agree with TRBD1. The CDR3 spans 15 residues. The V gene end was trimmed by 9 bases and the J gene end by 7 bases; junction bases not matched to a gene: 13. The V gene's germline CDR1 is SGHTA and CDR2 FQGNSA. Here the CDR3 reads CASRPRDRVINEQFF. The DNA for the CDR3 is TGTGCCAGTCGTCCGCGGGACAGGGTGATAAATGAGCAGTTCTTC.

The chain's CDR3 is CASSYTGLEQYF. The CDR3 DNA reads TGTGCCAGCAGTTATACTGGGCTCGAGCAGTACTTC. V gene TRBV6-6 combines with J gene TRBJ2-7; D is uncertain. V was clipped by 3 bases and J by 6 bases, with 9 bases between them. CDR1 and CDR2 from the germline V gene are MNHNY and SVGAGI (reference sequence). This CDR3 has 12 residues.

The V call is TRBV5-1, the J call TRBJ2-6, with D maybe TRBD1 (6 bases). CDR3 length: 16 amino acids. The ends were cut back, 0 bases at V and 2 bases at J, with 9 bases in the middle. The V gene's germline CDR1 is SGHRS and CDR2 YFSETQ. CDR3 sequence: CASSLESGAGANVLTF. For the CDR3, the DNA is TGCGCCAGCAGCTTGGAGTCAGGGGCTGGGGCCAACGTCCTGACTTTC.

The chain carries TRBV4-2 and TRBJ1-4, with a tentative D call TRBD1 (6 bases). This CDR3 comprises 17 residues. Germline V gene sequence: CDR1 LGHNA, CDR2 YNFKEQ. Trimming cost V 0 bases and J 3 bases, with 14 bases left between them. Written as DNA, the CDR3 is TGTGCCAGCAGCCAAGAGATGCGGGGGGCGGCTAATGAAAAACTGTTTTTT. Protein sequence: CASSQEMRGAANEKLFF.

The gene calls are TRBV6-5 and TRBJ1-2; 7 bases are a match to TRBD1. The CDR3 is made up of 12 amino acids. CDR1 is MNHEY, CDR2 SVGAGI, per germline. V lost 7 bases and J lost 2; bases outside the gene matches: 1. The DNA of the CDR3 is TGTGCCAGCACGGGACAGAACTATGGCTACACCTTC. Encoded protein: CASTGQNYGYTF.

This rearrangement joins TRBV5-8 to TRBJ2-7, with 9 bases identical to TRBD1. V gave up 4 bases and J gave up 6 bases; unmatched junction bases: 11. The germline V gene has CDR1 SGHTS and CDR2 YDEGEE. The CDR3 totals 15 residues. This chain's CDR3 is CASSPYRGQRSEQYF. Written as DNA, the CDR3 is TGTGCCAGCAGCCCATACAGGGGGCAGCGTTCCGAGCAGTACTTC.

The chain employs TRBV4-1 and TRBJ1-1; D remains ambiguous. V lost 1 base, J lost 1 base, and 13 bases lay in between. CDR1 and CDR2 (germline): MGHRA, YSYEKL. The CDR3 runs 16 residues. CDR3 bases: TGCGCCAGCAGCCAAGCTTGGGAGGCCGGGAACACTGAAGCTTTCTTT. It specifies CASSQAWEAGNTEAFF.